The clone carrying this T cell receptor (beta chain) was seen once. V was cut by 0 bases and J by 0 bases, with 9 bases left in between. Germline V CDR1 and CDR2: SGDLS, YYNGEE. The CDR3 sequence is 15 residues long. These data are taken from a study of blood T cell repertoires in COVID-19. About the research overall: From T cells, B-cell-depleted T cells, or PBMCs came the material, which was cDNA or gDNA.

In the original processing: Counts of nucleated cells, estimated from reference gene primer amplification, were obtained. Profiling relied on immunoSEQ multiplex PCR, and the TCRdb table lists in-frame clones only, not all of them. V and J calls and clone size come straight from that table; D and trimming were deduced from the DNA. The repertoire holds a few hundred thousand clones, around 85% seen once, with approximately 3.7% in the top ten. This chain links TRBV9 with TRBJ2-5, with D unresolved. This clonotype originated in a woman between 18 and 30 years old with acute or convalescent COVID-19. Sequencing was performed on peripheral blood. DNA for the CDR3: TGTGCCAGCAGCGTAGGCAGATTATACCAAGAGACCCAGTACTTC. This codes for CASSVGRLYQETQYF.